This TCR beta chain was sequenced for a study of beta chain features in type 1 diabetes. The wider study: Cell yields, age and gender were similar between patients and healthy donors. Regarding the study as a whole: The naive, central memory and Treg TCRB repertoires looked more alike in patients than they did in healthy donors. PCR might preferentially amplify shorter templates, equally in patients and controls.

This CDR3 is built from 16 residues. Sequenced material consisted of expressed TCRB transcripts (all of the isolated RNA was reverse transcribed). Several million reads per sample on average were obtained from naive, central memory and regulatory T cell samples. TCRdb's table, derived via immunoSEQ multiplex PCR, lists solely in-frame clones and lacks some. The sample contains around 500,000 clones, approximately 30% of which appear only once. About this clone: Its antigen is as yet unknown.

The sequence was obtained from a man younger than 30 in good health. The gene calls are TRBV1 and TRBJ2-3; TRBD2 reflects the table's D call only, with no check against the DNA. TRBV1 represents a pseudogene. The sample was naive CD4+ T cells from blood. CDR3 sequence: CTSSQTTSGISDTQYF. The CDR3 region has the DNA TGCACCAGCAGCCAAACGACTAGCGGTATCTCAGATACGCAGTATTTT.